The 19 T cell receptor beta chains reported below all come from one sample, sequenced in a study of blood T cell repertoires in COVID-19. Repertoires were generated with immunoSEQ multiplex PCR, while TCRdb's copy carries only in-frame clones and drops some. The profile shows 200,000 to 300,000 clones, about 87% of them singletons. Sample: PBMCs or T cells enriched from blood (not recorded which). Receptor source: a woman in her thirties or forties with acute COVID-19.

V and J are TRBV7-9 and TRBJ1-2, with 7 nucleotides matching TRBD1. The germline gives CDR1 SEHNR, CDR2 FQNEAQ (reference sequence). The CDR3 extends over 15 amino acids. Trimming took 4 bases from V and 4 from J; bases not matched to a gene: 9. CDR3 DNA sequence: TGTGCCAGCAGCTCTCCCACGGACAGGTCCTATGGCTACACCTTC. As protein: CASSSPTDRSYGYTF.

The DNA of the CDR3 is TGTGCCAGCAGTCTCTTAGGGGACTATGGCTACACCTTC. This sequence encodes CASSLLGDYGYTF. The chain recombines TRBV2 with TRBJ1-2; maybe TRBD1 (5 bases). The V end lost 5 bases, the J end lost 3 bases, and 10 bases lay between the germline ends. This CDR3 comprises 13 residues. Germline V gives CDR1 SNHLY, CDR2 FYNNEI.

J is TRBJ2-2 and V is TRBV12-5; D is perhaps TRBD1 (6 bases). This CDR3 has 16 residues. CDR1 LGHNT and CDR2 FRNRAP come from the germline V gene. V lost 8 bases and J 7 bases, leaving 23 bases between the germline ends. The CDR3 coding sequence is TGTGCTAGTAGTCCTGGAAACAGGGTCTCGGGCGGGGAGCTGTTTTTT. This gives the protein CASSPGNRVSGGELFF.

This chain links TRBV25-1 with TRBJ2-7; D may be TRBD2 (6 bases). The CDR3 spans 16 residues. V lost 2 bases, J lost 2 bases, and 16 bases lay in between. Germline V lookup: CDR1 MGHDK, CDR2 SYGVNS. The CDR3 DNA is TGTGCCAGCAGTGAAGGGGCGGAGGGATTACCCTACGAGCAGTACTTC. This encodes CASSEGAEGLPYEQYF.

This sequence joins TRBV2 and TRBJ2-3; D possibly corresponds to TRBD2 (6 bases). CDR1 is SNHLY and CDR2 is FYNNEI in the germline V gene. This CDR3 region has 16 residues. V lost 4 bases, J lost 6 bases, and 20 bases lay in between. For the CDR3, the DNA is TGTGCCAGCAGTGGAAACCCGGGTCCTGGAGGGGATACGCAGTATTTT. Its protein is CASSGNPGPGGDTQYF.

The chain is built from TRBV4-3 and TRBJ2-5; D unclear. V lost 0 bases and J 2 bases, leaving 7 bases between the germline ends. This CDR3 spans 14 amino acids. Germline V gives CDR1 LGHNA, CDR2 YSLEER. CDR3 sequence: CASSQDVSQETQYF. The CDR3 DNA is TGCGCCAGCAGCCAAGACGTCTCTCAAGAGACCCAGTACTTC.

This clone occurred once. J is TRBJ2-7 and V is TRBV18, with a weak D call TRBD2 (7 bases). The germline gives CDR1 KGHSH, CDR2 LQKENI. Trimming left V 3 bases short and J 4 bases short, with 10 bases between. The CDR3 spans 13 residues. CDR3 in DNA: TGTGCCAGCTCACCGGGAGGGGGGTACGAGCAGTACGTC. It yields the protein CASSPGGGYEQYV.

The chain joins TRBV11-3 to TRBJ1-1, with D tentatively TRBD1 (6 bases). Trimming took off 10 bases at V and 6 bases at J, with 12 bases between the two ends. The germline V gene encodes CDR1 SGHNT and CDR2 YENEEA. This CDR3 has 11 amino acids. The CDR3 is CATKGVSEAFF. CDR3 bases: TGTGCCACGAAGGGGGTCTCTGAAGCTTTCTTT.

The chain carries TRBV9 and TRBJ2-2, with 8 bases aligning to TRBD2. Germline-derived CDR1 and CDR2 are SGDLS and YYNGEE. CDR3 length equals 16 residues. After removal of 1 base from V and 1 base from J, the junction contained 3 bases not matched to a gene. CDR3 sequence reads: CASSVSLAVNTGELFF. As DNA, the CDR3 is TGTGCCAGCAGCGTATCACTAGCGGTGAACACCGGGGAGCTGTTTTTT. Full variable domain (missing parts from reference TRBV9 and TRBJ2-2): DSGVTQTPKHLITATGQRVTLRCSPRSGDLSVYWYQQSLDQGLQFLIQYYNGEERAKGNILERFSAQQFPDLHSELNLSSLELGDSALYFCASSVSLAVNTGELFFGEGSRLTVL.

The V call is TRBV5-6, the J call TRBJ2-5; TRBD2 agrees at 12 bases. V gave up 4 bases and J gave up 0 bases; unmatched junction bases: 10. This CDR3 is 18 amino acids long. Looked up from germline, CDR1 is SGHDT and CDR2 is YYEEEE. CDR3 nucleotides: TGTGCCAGCAGCCTGCCAGTGACTAGCGGGGGTAACCAAGAGACCCAGTACTTC. Translated, it gives CASSLPVTSGGNQETQYF. The complete variable domain, with remaining parts taken from reference TRBV5-6 and TRBJ2-5, reads DAGVTQSPTHLIKTRGQQVTLRCSPKSGHDTVSWYQQALGQGPQFIFQYYEEEERQRGNFPDRFSGHQFPNYSSELNVNALLLGDSALYLCASSLPVTSGGNQETQYFGPGTRLLVL.

This chain connects TRBV7-2 to TRBJ2-1; D is possibly TRBD2 (7 bases). This CDR3 has 18 amino acids. From germline, CDR1 is SGHTA and CDR2 FQGNSA. V was cut by 2 bases and J by 10 bases, with 27 bases left in between. The CDR3 protein is CASSLRRKDSRGPGEQFF. The CDR3 nucleotides are TGTGCCAGCAGCTTACGGCGGAAGGACTCGCGGGGGCCCGGGGAGCAGTTCTTC.

This sequence joins TRBV18 and TRBJ1-1; D possibly corresponds to TRBD1 (6 bases). CDR3 length equals 13 residues. Trimming stripped 11 bases from V and 5 bases from J, with 18 bases between. CDR1 is KGHSH and CDR2 is LQKENI in the germline V gene. For the CDR3, the DNA is TGTGCCGGCCAACAGGGTGAAGGGACTGAAGCTTTCTTT. It specifies CAGQQGEGTEAFF.

The chain has TRBV2 and TRBJ1-1; 10 bases map to TRBD1. CDR3 length: 15 amino acids. Germline V gene lookup returns CDR1 SNHLY and CDR2 FYNNEI. V lost 6 bases to trimming and J lost 3 bases; unmatched junction nucleotides: 7. The CDR3 region is CASRARTGGYTEAFF. As DNA, the CDR3 is TGTGCCAGCAGGGCTAGGACAGGGGGGTACACTGAAGCTTTCTTT.

The chain combines TRBV5-1 with TRBJ2-7; 7 bases are a match to TRBD2. The V segment lost 4 bases and the J segment 1 base; nucleotides outside the gene matches: 8. The length of the CDR3 is 15 residues. From germline, CDR1 is SGHRS and CDR2 YFSETQ. The CDR3 spells CASSVFSGGSYEQYF. The CDR3 nucleotides read TGCGCCAGCAGCGTCTTCTCGGGGGGTTCCTACGAGCAGTACTTC. Variable domain in full (rest from reference TRBV5-1 and TRBJ2-7): KAGVTQTPRYLIKTRGQQVTLSCSPISGHRSVSWYQQTPGQGLQFLFEYFSETQRNKGNFPGRFSGRQFSNSRSEMNVSTLELGDSALYLCASSVFSGGSYEQYFGPGTRLTVT.

The DNA of the CDR3 is TGTGCCAGCAGTGAATCTACTAGTGCGTGGAATGAGCAGTTCTTC. The encoded protein is CASSESTSAWNEQFF. This chain links TRBV6-1 with TRBJ2-1; D perhaps matches TRBD2 (5 bases). Germline CDR1 is MNHNS and CDR2 is SASEGT. The CDR3 is made up of 15 amino acids. V dropped 2 bases and J dropped 7 bases, with 15 bases sitting between them.

This chain connects TRBV7-2 to TRBJ1-5; D ambiguous. CDR1 and CDR2 (germline): SGHTA, FQGNSA. The CDR3 length is 14 residues. The V gene lost 5 bases and the J gene lost 4 bases, with 12 bases spanning the gap. DNA for the CDR3: TGTGCCAGCAGCGTGACACATAGAAATCAGCCCCAGCATTTT. Translation: CASSVTHRNQPQHF.

The V and J genes are TRBV24-1 and TRBJ2-2, with D possibly matching TRBD2 (5 bases). The CDR3 runs to 14 residues. V lost 5 bases to trimming and J lost 3 bases, with 9 bases between them. Germline-derived CDR1 and CDR2 are KGHDR and SFDVKD. This CDR3 is CATSAAADTGELFF. As DNA, the CDR3 is TGTGCCACCAGTGCGGCAGCGGACACCGGGGAGCTGTTTTTT.

This chain links TRBV11-2 with TRBJ2-5; 10 nucleotides align to TRBD1. From germline, CDR1 is SGHAT and CDR2 FQNNGV. Trimming at V came to 4 bases and at J to 5 bases, leaving 7 bases not matched to a gene. The CDR3 has 15 amino acids. This CDR3 is CASSSGTGVGETQYF. For the CDR3, the DNA is TGTGCCAGCAGCTCCGGGACAGGGGTCGGGGAGACCCAGTACTTC. The full variable domain, in which reference TRBV11-2 and TRBJ2-5 provide the parts outside the CDR3, is EAGVAQSPRYKIIEKRQSVAFWCNPISGHATLYWYQQILGQGPKLLIQFQNNGVVDDSQLPKDRFSAERLKGVDSTLKIQPAKLEDSAVYLCASSSGTGVGETQYFGPGTRLLVL.

The chain recombines TRBV3-1 (or the pseudogene TRBV3-2) with TRBJ2-7, with D possibly being TRBD2 (6 bases). The CDR3 is 14 residues long. V dropped 4 bases and J dropped 1 base, with 11 bases sitting between them. The germline CDR1 and CDR2 sequences are LGHDT and YNNKEL (reference sequence). The CDR3 nucleotides read TGTGCCAGCAGCCTACTAGCTGGGTCCTACGAGCAGTACTTC. Its protein product is CASSLLAGSYEQYF.